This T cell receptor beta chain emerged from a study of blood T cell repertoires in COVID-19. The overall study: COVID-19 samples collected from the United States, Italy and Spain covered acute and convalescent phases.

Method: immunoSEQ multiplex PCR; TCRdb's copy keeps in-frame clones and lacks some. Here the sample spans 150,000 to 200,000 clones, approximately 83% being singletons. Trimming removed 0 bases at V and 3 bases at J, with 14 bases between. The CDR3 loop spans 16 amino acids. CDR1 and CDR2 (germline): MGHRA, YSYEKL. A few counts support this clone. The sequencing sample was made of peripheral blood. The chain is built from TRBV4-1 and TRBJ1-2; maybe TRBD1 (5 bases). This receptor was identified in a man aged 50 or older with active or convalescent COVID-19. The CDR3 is CASSQDGGGKDYGYTF. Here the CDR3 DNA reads TGCGCCAGCAGCCAAGATGGGGGGGGTAAGGACTATGGCTACACCTTC.